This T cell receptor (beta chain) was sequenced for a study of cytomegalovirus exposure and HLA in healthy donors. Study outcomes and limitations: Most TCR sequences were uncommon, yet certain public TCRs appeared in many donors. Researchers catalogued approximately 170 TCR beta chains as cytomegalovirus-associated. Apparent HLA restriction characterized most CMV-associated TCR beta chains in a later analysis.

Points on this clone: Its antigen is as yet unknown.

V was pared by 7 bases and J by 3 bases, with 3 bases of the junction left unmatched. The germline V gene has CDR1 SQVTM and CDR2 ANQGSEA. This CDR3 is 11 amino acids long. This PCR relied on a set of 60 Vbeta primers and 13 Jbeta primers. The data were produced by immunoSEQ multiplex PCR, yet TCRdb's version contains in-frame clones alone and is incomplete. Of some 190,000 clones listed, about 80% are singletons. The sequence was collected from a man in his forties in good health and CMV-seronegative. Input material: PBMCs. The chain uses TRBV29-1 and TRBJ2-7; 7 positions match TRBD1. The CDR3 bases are TGCAGCGCCAGACAGGGCTACGAGCAGTACTTC. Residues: CSARQGYEQYF.